This TCR beta chain was sequenced in a study of technical replicates of blood from a handful of donors. Measured with immunoSEQ multiplex PCR; TCRdb has only the in-frame clones, and not every one. The repertoire holds roughly 73,000 clones, 93% seen once, with 0.25% in the top ten. V dropped 4 bases and J dropped 6; count of bases not matched to a gene: 4. The CDR3 loop spans 14 amino acids. Germline V gives CDR1 ENHRY, CDR2 SYGVKD. The J gene is TRBJ2-1, the V gene TRBV10-3; 9 bases agree with TRBD1. The sequence derives from a human donor in good health. The specimen sequenced was T cells isolated from PBMCs. The CDR3: CAISGGQGFNEQFF. The CDR3 DNA reads as TGTGCCATCAGTGGGGGACAGGGTTTCAATGAGCAGTTCTTC.